A single sample is the source of the 15 T cell receptor beta chains below, sequenced in a study of Ad26.COV2.S vaccination and SARS-CoV-2 variants (dated by TCRdb to the early 2020s). The sample's treatment or condition label, in plain terms: about 20 received Ad26.COV2.S at low or high dose, single or two shots; five or six received placebo; per-sample allocation not given. For vaccine and placebo recipients, the sequenced repertoires came from samples collected on day 63 after the first injection. Library preparation was by the immunoSEQ multiplex PCR assay. Sourced from immuneACCESS, this table was stored by TCRdb with only in-frame sequences that have V and J called. A share of the clones is absent; for the studies checked, an unresolved V gene accounts for under half, and the remainder has no known explanation. Across this sample there are about 480,000 clones, with about 83% seen only once. The ten most abundant clones make up about 13% of the sample.

The sample consisted of peripheral blood, taken in a trial of Ad26.COV2.S vaccine versus placebo. These receptors all come from a person aged 18-60 years who received the Ad26.COV2.S COVID-19 vaccine or a placebo.

V gene TRBV9 combines with J gene TRBJ1-4; 9 positions agree with TRBD1. This CDR3 contains 15 residues. The V gene end was trimmed by 4 bases and the J gene end by 8 bases; junction bases not matched to a gene: 9. Looked up from germline, CDR1 is SGDLS and CDR2 is YYNGEE. CDR3 nucleotide sequence: TGTGCCAGCAGCCAGACCGGGACAGGGTTCGAAAAACTGTTTTTT. As protein: CASSQTGTGFEKLFF. Full variable domain (remainder filled in from reference TRBV9 and TRBJ1-4): DSGVTQTPKHLITATGQRVTLRCSPRSGDLSVYWYQQSLDQGLQFLIQYYNGEERAKGNILERFSAQQFPDLHSELNLSSLELGDSALYFCASSQTGTGFEKLFFGSGTQLSVL.

V is TRBV4-1 and J is TRBJ1-5; D is undetermined. CDR3 length: 14 residues. Germline CDR1 reads MGHRA; CDR2 reads YSYEKL. V lost 2 bases and J 4 bases, leaving 9 bases between the germline ends. The chain's CDR3 is CASSQMWENQPQHF. The CDR3 DNA reads as TGCGCCAGCAGCCAAATGTGGGAAAATCAGCCCCAGCATTTT.

The CDR3 reads CASSYRRGGSARAFF. CDR3 DNA sequence: TGTGCCAGCAGTTATAGAAGAGGGGGCTCAGCGAGAGCTTTCTTT. The rearrangement links TRBV6-2 or TRBV6-3 to TRBJ1-1; 7 nucleotides agree with TRBD1. V lost 3 bases and J lost 10; bases outside the gene matches: 14. Germline CDR1 and CDR2: MNHEY and SVGEGT. The CDR3 spans 15 residues.

This clone has only one observation. One junction end does not reproduce the germline sequence, and a read error may be involved. The chain carries TRBV7-2 and TRBJ2-7; 8 positions agree with TRBD1. The CDR3 extends over 12 amino acids. The germline V gene has CDR1 SGHTA and CDR2 FQGNSA. CDR3: CASSLVSGGADF. The CDR3 bases are TGTGCCAGCAGCTTAGTGTCAGGGGGCGCGGACTTC.

V is TRBV27 and J is TRBJ2-5; D may be TRBD2 (6 bases). This CDR3 comprises 12 residues. V was pared by 3 bases and J by 7 bases, with 9 bases between. Germline CDR1 is MNHEY and CDR2 is SMNVEV (reference sequence). In nucleotides, the CDR3 is TGTGCCAGCAGTTTTCTGGGGGGGACCCAGTACTTC. Translated: CASSFLGGTQYF.

This clone came up once. The chain has TRBV5-1 and TRBJ1-1; 8 bases match TRBD1. The germline V gene has CDR1 SGHRS and CDR2 YFSETQ. CDR3 length: 18 amino acids. V lost 3 bases, J lost 0 bases, and 13 bases stayed unmatched. For the CDR3, the DNA is TGCGCCAGCAGCTCGGACAGGGCAACCCAGATTATGAACACTGAAGCTTTCTTT. Translated, it gives CASSSDRATQIMNTEAFF.

The V gene is TRBV28, the J gene TRBJ1-2; D is possibly TRBD1 (5 bases). The germline CDR1 and CDR2 sequences are MDHEN and SYDVKM. V was pared by 4 bases and J by 2 bases, with 11 bases between. CDR3 length: 14 amino acids. The CDR3 here is CASSSGTGNYGYTF. CDR3 nucleotides: TGTGCCAGCAGTTCCGGGACGGGGAACTATGGCTACACCTTC.

Only one count was recorded for this clone. This chain links TRBV2 with TRBJ2-1, with 8 positions matching TRBD1. The CDR3 is made up of 17 amino acids. Trimming removed 2 bases from V and 2 bases from J; junction bases left unmatched: 8. CDR1 is SNHLY, CDR2 FYNNEI, per germline. CDR3 coding DNA: TGTGCCAGCAGTGAAAACGGTAGGGGACAGGCCTACAATGAGCAGTTCTTC. Amino acids: CASSENGRGQAYNEQFF.

The genes are TRBV10-3 and TRBJ2-2, with D possibly being TRBD1 or TRBD2 (7 bases each). Trimming took 4 bases from V and 3 from J, leaving 12 bases between them. The CDR3 loop spans 15 amino acids. Germline CDR1 ENHRY, CDR2 SYGVKD. CDR3 bases: TGTGCCATCAGTGCAGGGGGGGACCACACCGGGGAGCTGTTTTTT. Its translation is CAISAGGDHTGELFF.

The rearrangement joins TRBV7-9 to TRBJ2-5; TRBD2 aligns across 9 bases. After removal of 3 bases from V and 3 bases from J, the junction contained 14 bases not matched to a gene. This CDR3 has 18 amino acids. CDR1 SEHNR and CDR2 FQNEAQ come from the germline V gene (reference sequence). CDR3 loop: CASSFAVSSGRPKETQYF. In DNA, the CDR3 is TGTGCCAGCAGCTTCGCGGTTTCGAGCGGGAGGCCTAAAGAGACCCAGTACTTC.

This chain connects TRBV2 to TRBJ2-2, with a tentative D call TRBD2 (6 bases). V was trimmed by 7 bases and J by 3 bases, leaving 12 bases between them. Germline V gene data show CDR1 as SNHLY and CDR2 as FYNNEI. The CDR3 covers 14 residues. CDR3 protein: CASKTGGDTGELFF. For the CDR3, the DNA is TGTGCCAGCAAAACAGGAGGGGACACCGGGGAGCTGTTTTTT.

This rearrangement joins TRBV27 to TRBJ2-3; D is undetermined. V lost 4 bases and J lost 5, with 4 bases in between. CDR3 length: 11 residues. Germline V lookup: CDR1 MNHEY, CDR2 SMNVEV (reference sequence). CDR3 protein: CASSSVDTQYF. The CDR3 coding sequence is TGTGCCAGCAGTTCGGTAGATACGCAGTATTTT.

This clone was counted once. The V and J genes are TRBV30 and TRBJ2-2, with TRBD2 matching over 9 bases. The CDR3 sequence is 15 residues long. V trimming: 0 bases; J trimming: 7 bases; junction bases outside the gene matches: 6. Germline lookup yields CDR1 GTSNPN and CDR2 SVGIG (reference sequence). CDR3 DNA: TGTGCCTGGAGTGTAATAGCGGGAGCGGACGGGGAGCTGTTTTTT. As protein: CAWSVIAGADGELFF. The full variable domain, rest sourced from reference TRBV30 and TRBJ2-2, is SQTIHQWPATLVQPVGSPLSLECTVEGTSNPNLYWYRQAAGRGLQLLFYSVGIGQISSEVPQNLSASRPQDRQFILSSKKLLLSDSGFYLCAWSVIAGADGELFFGEGSRLTVL.

J is TRBJ2-7 and V is TRBV6-5, with TRBD1 identical over 9 bases. This CDR3 contains 12 residues. The germline V gene has CDR1 MNHEY and CDR2 SVGAGI. Germline trimming cut 5 bases from V and 5 bases from J; bases unmatched to any gene: 1. The CDR3 here is CASSTGGHEQYF. DNA of the CDR3: TGTGCCAGCAGTACAGGGGGCCACGAGCAGTACTTC.

The chain is built from TRBV27 and TRBJ2-1, with D tentatively TRBD2 (6 bases). This CDR3 contains 16 residues. The germline V and J ends were trimmed by 2 bases and 7 bases, with 18 bases remaining between them. The germline V gene has CDR1 MNHEY and CDR2 SMNVEV (reference sequence). CDR3 in DNA: TGTGCCAGCAGTTTACAGGGCGGGGCGGGGTTGAATGAGCAGTTCTTC. Translating gives CASSLQGGAGLNEQFF.